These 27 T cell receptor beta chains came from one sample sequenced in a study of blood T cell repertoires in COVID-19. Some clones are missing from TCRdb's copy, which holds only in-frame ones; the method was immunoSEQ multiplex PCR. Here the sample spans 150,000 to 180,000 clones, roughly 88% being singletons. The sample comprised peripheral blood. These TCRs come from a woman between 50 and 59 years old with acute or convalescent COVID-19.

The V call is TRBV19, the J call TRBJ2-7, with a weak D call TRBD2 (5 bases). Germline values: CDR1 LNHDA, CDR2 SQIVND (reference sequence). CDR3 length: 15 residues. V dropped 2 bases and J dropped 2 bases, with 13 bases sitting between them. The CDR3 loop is CASSISSGAPYEQYF. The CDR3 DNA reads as TGTGCCAGTAGTATAAGCAGCGGAGCCCCCTACGAGCAGTACTTC.

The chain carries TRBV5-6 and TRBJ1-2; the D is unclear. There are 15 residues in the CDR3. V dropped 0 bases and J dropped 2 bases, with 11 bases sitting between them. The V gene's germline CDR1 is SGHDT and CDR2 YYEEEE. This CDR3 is CASSLVGRINYGYTF. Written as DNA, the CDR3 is TGTGCCAGCAGCTTGGTCGGGAGGATCAACTATGGCTACACCTTC. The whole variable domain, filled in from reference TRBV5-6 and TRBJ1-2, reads DAGVTQSPTHLIKTRGQQVTLRCSPKSGHDTVSWYQQALGQGPQFIFQYYEEEERQRGNFPDRFSGHQFPNYSSELNVNALLLGDSALYLCASSLVGRINYGYTFGSGTRLTVV.

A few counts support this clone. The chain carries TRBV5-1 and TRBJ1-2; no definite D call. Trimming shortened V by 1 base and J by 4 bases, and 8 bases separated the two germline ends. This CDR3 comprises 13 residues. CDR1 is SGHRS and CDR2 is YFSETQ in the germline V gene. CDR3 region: CASSLNRFYGYTF. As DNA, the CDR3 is TGCGCCAGCAGCTTGAACAGATTCTATGGCTACACCTTC. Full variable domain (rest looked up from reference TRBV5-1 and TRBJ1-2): KAGVTQTPRYLIKTRGQQVTLSCSPISGHRSVSWYQQTPGQGLQFLFEYFSETQRNKGNFPGRFSGRQFSNSRSEMNVSTLELGDSALYLCASSLNRFYGYTFGSGTRLTVV.

The CDR3 region is CASSSREVDSPLHF. CDR3 in DNA: TGCGCCAGCAGCTCCAGGGAGGTAGATTCACCCCTCCACTTT. The genes are TRBV4-1 and TRBJ1-6, with D possibly matching TRBD1 (5 bases). Trimming cost V 5 bases and J 8 bases, with 13 bases left between them. Per germline, CDR1 MGHRA and CDR2 YSYEKL. The CDR3 covers 14 residues.

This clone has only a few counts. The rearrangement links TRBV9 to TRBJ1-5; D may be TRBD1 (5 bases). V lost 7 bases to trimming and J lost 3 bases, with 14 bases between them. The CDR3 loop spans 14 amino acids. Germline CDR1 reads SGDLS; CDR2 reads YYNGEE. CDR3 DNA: TGTGCCAGCTCCATCGACGGACACAATCAGCCCCAGCATTTT. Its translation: CASSIDGHNQPQHF.

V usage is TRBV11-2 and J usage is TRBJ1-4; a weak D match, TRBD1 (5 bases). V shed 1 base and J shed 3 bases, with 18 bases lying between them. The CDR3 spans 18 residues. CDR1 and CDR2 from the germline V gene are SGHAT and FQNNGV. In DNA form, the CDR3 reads TGTGCCAGCAGCTTAGCGTCCCCCCGACAGTACTCTAATGAAAAACTGTTTTTT. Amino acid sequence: CASSLASPRQYSNEKLFF.

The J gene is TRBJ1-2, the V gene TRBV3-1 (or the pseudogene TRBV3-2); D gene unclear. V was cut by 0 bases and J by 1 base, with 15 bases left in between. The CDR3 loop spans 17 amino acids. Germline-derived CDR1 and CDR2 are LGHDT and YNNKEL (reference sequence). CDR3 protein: CASSQECSQTFNYGYTF. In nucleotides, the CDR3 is TGTGCCAGCAGCCAAGAATGTAGCCAGACCTTTAACTATGGCTACACCTTC.

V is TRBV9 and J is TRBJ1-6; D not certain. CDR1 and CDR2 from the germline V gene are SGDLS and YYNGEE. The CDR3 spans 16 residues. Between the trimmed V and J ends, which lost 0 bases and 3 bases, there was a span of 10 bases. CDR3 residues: CASSVDTNDYNSPLHF. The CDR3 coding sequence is TGTGCCAGCAGCGTAGACACAAATGACTATAATTCACCCCTCCACTTT. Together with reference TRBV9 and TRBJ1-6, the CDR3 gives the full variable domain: DSGVTQTPKHLITATGQRVTLRCSPRSGDLSVYWYQQSLDQGLQFLIQYYNGEERAKGNILERFSAQQFPDLHSELNLSSLELGDSALYFCASSVDTNDYNSPLHFGNGTRLTVT.

The CDR3 nucleotides are TGCGCCAGCAGCCAAGTTGTCAGCGCTACCTACGAGCAGTACTTC. This translates into CASSQVVSATYEQYF. The chain has TRBV4-3 and TRBJ2-7; D is unclear. The CDR3 length is 15 residues. The V end was cut by 1 base, the J end by 2 bases, with 12 bases between. Germline-derived CDR1 and CDR2 are LGHNA and YSLEER.

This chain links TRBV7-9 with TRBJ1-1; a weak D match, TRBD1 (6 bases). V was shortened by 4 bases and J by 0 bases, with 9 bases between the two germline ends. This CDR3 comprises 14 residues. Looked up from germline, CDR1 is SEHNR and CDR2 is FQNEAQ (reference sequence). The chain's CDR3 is CASSSDSMNTEAFF. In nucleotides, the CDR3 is TGTGCCAGCAGCTCGGACAGCATGAACACTGAAGCTTTCTTT.

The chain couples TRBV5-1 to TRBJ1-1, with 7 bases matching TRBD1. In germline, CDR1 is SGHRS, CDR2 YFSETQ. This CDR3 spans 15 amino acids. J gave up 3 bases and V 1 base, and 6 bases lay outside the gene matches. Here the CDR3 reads CASSLFWGTDTEAFF. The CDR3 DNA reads TGCGCCAGCAGCTTGTTTTGGGGGACAGACACTGAAGCTTTCTTT.

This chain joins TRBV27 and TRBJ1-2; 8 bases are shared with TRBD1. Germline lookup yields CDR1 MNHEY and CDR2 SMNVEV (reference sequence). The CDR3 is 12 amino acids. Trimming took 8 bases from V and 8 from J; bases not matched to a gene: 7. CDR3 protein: CASGRQGNGYTF. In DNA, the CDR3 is TGTGCCAGCGGACGACAGGGGAACGGCTACACCTTC.

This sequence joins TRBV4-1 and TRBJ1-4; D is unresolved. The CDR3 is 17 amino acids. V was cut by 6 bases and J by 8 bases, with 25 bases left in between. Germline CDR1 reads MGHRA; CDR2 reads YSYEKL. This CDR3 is CASSPSGGGLTSEKLFF. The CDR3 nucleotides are TGCGCCAGCAGTCCGAGTGGAGGAGGACTAACCTCAGAAAAACTGTTTTTT.

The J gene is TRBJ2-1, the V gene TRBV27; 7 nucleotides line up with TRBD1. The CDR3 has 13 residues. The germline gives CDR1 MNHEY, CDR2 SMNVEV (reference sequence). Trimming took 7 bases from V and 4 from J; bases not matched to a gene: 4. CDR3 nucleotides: TGTGCCAGCAAACAGGGGCTATACAATGAGCAGTTCTTC. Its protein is CASKQGLYNEQFF.

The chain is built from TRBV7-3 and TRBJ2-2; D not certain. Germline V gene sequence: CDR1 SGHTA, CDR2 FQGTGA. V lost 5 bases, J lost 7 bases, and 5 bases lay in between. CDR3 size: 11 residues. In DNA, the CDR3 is TGTGCCAGCAGCCACGGCGGGGAGCTGTTTTTT. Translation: CASSHGGELFF.

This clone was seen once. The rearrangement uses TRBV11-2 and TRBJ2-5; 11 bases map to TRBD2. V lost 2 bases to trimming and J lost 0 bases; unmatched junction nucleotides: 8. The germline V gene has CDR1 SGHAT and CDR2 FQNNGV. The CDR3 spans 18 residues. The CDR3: CASSLSLAGGPYQETQYF. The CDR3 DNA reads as TGTGCCAGCAGCTTAAGTCTAGCGGGGGGACCGTACCAAGAGACCCAGTACTTC. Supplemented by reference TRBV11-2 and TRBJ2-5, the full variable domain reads EAGVAQSPRYKIIEKRQSVAFWCNPISGHATLYWYQQILGQGPKLLIQFQNNGVVDDSQLPKDRFSAERLKGVDSTLKIQPAKLEDSAVYLCASSLSLAGGPYQETQYFGPGTRLLVL.

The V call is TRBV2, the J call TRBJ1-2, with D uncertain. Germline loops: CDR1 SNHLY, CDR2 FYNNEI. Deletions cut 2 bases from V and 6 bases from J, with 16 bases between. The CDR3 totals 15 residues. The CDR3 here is CASSEWRQAPDGYTF. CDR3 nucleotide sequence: TGTGCCAGCAGTGAATGGAGGCAGGCCCCAGATGGCTACACCTTC.

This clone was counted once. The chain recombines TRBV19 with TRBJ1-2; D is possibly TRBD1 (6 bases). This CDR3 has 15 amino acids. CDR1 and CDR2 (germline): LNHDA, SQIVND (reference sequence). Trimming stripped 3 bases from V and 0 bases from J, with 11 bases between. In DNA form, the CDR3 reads TGTGCCAGTAGTATCGGACAGAGCCCTAACTATGGCTACACCTTC. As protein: CASSIGQSPNYGYTF.

CDR3: CASSIAQGSSPLHF. The CDR3 DNA reads as TGTGCCAGTAGTATAGCACAGGGGAGTTCACCCCTCCACTTT. J is TRBJ1-6 and V is TRBV19, with 7 positions matching TRBD1. V trimming: 1 base; J trimming: 9 bases; junction bases outside the gene matches: 3. CDR1 LNHDA and CDR2 SQIVND come from the germline V gene (reference sequence). This CDR3 spans 14 amino acids.

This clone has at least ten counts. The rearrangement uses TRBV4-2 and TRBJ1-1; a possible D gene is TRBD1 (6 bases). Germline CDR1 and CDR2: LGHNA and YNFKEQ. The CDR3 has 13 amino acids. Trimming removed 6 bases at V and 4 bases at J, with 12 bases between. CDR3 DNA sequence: TGTGCCAGCAGTCGAACAGGGAGCACTGAAGCTTTCTTT. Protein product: CASSRTGSTEAFF.

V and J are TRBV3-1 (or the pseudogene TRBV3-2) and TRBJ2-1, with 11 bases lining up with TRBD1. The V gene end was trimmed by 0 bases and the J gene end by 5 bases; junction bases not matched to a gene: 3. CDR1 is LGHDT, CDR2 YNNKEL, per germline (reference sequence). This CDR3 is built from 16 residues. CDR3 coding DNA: TGTGCCAGCAGCCAAGAGGGACAGGGGGGTCACAATGAGCAGTTCTTC. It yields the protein CASSQEGQGGHNEQFF.

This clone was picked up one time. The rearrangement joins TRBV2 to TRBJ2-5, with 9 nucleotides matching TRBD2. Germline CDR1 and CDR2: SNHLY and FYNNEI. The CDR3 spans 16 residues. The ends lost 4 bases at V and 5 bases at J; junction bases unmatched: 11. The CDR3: CASSGILRGGWETQYF. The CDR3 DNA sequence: TGTGCCAGCAGTGGGATTTTGCGGGGGGGATGGGAGACCCAGTACTTC.

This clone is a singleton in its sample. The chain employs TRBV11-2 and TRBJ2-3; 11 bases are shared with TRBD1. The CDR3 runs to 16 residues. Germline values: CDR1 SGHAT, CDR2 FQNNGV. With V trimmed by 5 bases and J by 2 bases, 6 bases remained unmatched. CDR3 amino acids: CASSQRDRGDTDTQYF. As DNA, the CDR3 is TGTGCCAGCAGCCAAAGGGACAGGGGGGACACAGATACGCAGTATTTT.

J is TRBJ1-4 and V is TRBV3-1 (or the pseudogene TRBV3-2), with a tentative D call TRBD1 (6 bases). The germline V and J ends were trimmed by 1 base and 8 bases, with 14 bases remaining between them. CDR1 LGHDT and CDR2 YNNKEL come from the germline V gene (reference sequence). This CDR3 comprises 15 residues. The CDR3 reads CASSQGGTTQEKLFF. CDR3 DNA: TGTGCCAGCAGCCAAGGGGGGACAACCCAGGAAAAACTGTTTTTT.

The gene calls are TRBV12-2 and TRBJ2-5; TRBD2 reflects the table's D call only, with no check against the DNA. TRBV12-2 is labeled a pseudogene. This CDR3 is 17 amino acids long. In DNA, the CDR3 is TGTGCAAGTCGCTTAGCAAGCACAGCGGGGGGTTCTCAGACCCAGTACTTC. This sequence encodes CASRLASTAGGSQTQYF.

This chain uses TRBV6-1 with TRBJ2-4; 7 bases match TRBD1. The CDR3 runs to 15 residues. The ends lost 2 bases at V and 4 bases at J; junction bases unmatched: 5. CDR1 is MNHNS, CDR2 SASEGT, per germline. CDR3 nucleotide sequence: TGTGCCAGCAGTGAATACGGGACAGCAAAAAACATTCAGTACTTC. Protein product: CASSEYGTAKNIQYF.

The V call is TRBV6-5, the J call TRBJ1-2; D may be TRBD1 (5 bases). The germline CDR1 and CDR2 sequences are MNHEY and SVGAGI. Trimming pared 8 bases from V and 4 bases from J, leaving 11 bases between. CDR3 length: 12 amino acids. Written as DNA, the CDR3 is TGTGCCAGCGCGGGACCGGGCTATGGCTACACCTTC. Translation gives CASAGPGYGYTF.